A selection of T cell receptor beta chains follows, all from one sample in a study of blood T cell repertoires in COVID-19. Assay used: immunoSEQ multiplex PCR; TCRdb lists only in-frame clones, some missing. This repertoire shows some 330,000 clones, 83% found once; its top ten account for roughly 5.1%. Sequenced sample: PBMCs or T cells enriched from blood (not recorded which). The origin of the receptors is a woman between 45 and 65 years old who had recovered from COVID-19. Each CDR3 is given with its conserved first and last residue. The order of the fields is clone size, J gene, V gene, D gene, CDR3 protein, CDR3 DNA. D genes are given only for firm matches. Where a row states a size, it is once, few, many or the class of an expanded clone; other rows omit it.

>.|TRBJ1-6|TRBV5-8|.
CASSLATDSPLHF
TGTGCCAGCAGCTTGGCGACTGATTCACCCCTCCACTTT
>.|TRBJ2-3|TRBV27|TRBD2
CASSFWGTSGFSTDTQYF
TGTGCCAGCAGTTTCTGGGGGACTAGCGGATTTAGCACAGATACGCAGTATTTT
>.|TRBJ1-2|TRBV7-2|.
CASSPTTANYGYTF
TGTGCCAGCAGCCCCACAACCGCTAACTATGGCTACACCTTC
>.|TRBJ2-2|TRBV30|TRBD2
CAWSWTSGRSTGELFF
TGTGCCTGGAGTTGGACTAGCGGGAGAAGCACCGGGGAGCTGTTTTTT
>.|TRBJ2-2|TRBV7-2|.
CASSSLIGARYTGELFF
TGTGCCAGCAGCTCCCTGATAGGAGCGAGGTACACCGGGGAGCTGTTTTTT
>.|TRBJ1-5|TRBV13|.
CASSFRTGNQPQHF
TGTGCCAGCAGCTTCCGGACAGGCAATCAGCCCCAGCATTTT
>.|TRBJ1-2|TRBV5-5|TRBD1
CASSLYGTGSGYTF
TGTGCCAGCAGCTTATACGGGACAGGGAGTGGCTACACCTTC
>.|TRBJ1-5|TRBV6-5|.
CASSPLQGKPQHF
TGTGCCAGCAGTCCCTTACAGGGAAAGCCCCAGCATTTT
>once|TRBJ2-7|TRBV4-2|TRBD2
CASSQDLASGSYEQYF
TGTGCCAGCAGCCAAGATTTAGCTAGCGGGAGTTACGAGCAGTACTTC
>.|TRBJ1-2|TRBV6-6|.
CAYTRGANYGYTF
TGTGCCTATACCCGGGGGGCTAACTATGGCTACACCTTC
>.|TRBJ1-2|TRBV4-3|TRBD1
CASSQDFTGVYGYTF
TGCGCCAGCAGCCAAGACTTTACAGGGGTCTATGGCTACACCTTC
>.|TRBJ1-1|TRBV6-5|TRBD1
CASSPNRGHTEAFF
TGTGCCAGCAGTCCCAACAGGGGGCACACTGAAGCTTTCTTT
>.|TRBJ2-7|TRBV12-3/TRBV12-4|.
CASSWTDYEQYF
TGTGCCAGCAGTTGGACAGACTACGAGCAGTACTTC
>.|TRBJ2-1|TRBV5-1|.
CASSLALATYNEQFF
TGCGCCAGCAGCTTGGCCTTAGCGACCTACAATGAGCAGTTCTTC
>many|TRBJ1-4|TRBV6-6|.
CASSPHGRTLATNEKLFF
TGTGCCAGCAGTCCGCATGGGAGGACCCTCGCAACTAATGAAAAACTGTTTTTT
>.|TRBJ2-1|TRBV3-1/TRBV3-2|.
CASSQFWSSYNEQFF
TGTGCCAGCAGCCAATTCTGGAGCTCCTACAATGAGCAGTTCTTC
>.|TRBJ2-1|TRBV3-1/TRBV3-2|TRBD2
CASSRGLGNEQFF
TGTGCCAGCAGCCGGGGACTAGGCAATGAGCAGTTCTTC
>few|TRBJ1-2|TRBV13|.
CASSLQGLNYGYTF
TGTGCCAGCAGCTTACAGGGCCTTAACTATGGCTACACCTTC
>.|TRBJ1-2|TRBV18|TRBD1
CASSSAGGNYGYTF
TGTGCCAGCTCCTCGGCAGGGGGCAACTATGGCTACACCTTC
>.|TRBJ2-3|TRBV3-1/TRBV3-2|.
CASSHGGRETQYF
TGTGCCAGCAGCCACGGAGGACGGGAAACGCAGTATTTT
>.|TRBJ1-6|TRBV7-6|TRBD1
CASSLGTAANSPLHF
TGTGCCAGCAGCTTGGGGACAGCCGCTAATTCACCCCTCCACTTT
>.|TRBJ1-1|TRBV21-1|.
CASRFPGQGAGTEAFF
TGTGCCAGCAGATTTCCGGGACAGGGGGCGGGCACTGAAGCTTTCTTT
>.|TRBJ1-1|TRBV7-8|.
CASSLRSEWRGGTEAFF
TGTGCCAGCAGCTTACGGTCTGAATGGCGGGGCGGCACTGAAGCTTTCTTT
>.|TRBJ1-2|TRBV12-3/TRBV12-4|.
CASRATGFYGYTF
TGTGCCAGCAGAGCCACAGGGTTCTATGGCTACACCTTC
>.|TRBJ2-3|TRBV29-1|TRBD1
CSVPGTGTDTQYF
TGCAGCGTTCCCGGGACAGGCACAGATACGCAGTATTTT
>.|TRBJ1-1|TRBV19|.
CASSGQGITEAFF
TGTGCCAGTAGTGGGCAGGGCATCACTGAAGCTTTCTTT
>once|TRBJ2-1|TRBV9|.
CASSRDREAFRYNEQFF
TGTGCCAGCAGCCGAGACAGGGAGGCGTTCAGGTACAATGAGCAGTTCTTC
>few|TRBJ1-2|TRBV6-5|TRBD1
CASSRGTEYGYTF
TGTGCCAGCAGTCGCGGGACAGAGTATGGCTACACCTTC
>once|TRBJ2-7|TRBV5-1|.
CASSLDQGNYEQYF
TGCGCCAGCAGCTTGGATCAGGGAAACTACGAGCAGTACTTC
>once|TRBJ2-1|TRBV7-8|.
CASSPEGYYNEQFF
TGTGCCAGCAGCCCGGAGGGATACTACAATGAGCAGTTCTTC
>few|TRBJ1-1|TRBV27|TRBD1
CATASDRGTMNTEAFF
TGTGCCACAGCCTCGGACAGGGGGACCATGAACACTGAAGCTTTCTTT
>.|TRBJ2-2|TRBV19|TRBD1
CASSIRGTGDGELFF
TGTGCCAGTAGTATCCGGGGGACAGGGGACGGGGAGCTGTTTTTT
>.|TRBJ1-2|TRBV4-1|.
CASSPRGGDGYTF
TGCGCCAGCAGCCCTCGGGGGGGAGATGGCTACACCTTC
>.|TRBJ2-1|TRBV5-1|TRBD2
CASKTSGENNEQFF
TGCGCCAGCAAGACTAGCGGGGAAAACAATGAGCAGTTCTTC
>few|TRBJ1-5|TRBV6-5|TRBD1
CASRDGTGSNQPQHF
TGTGCCAGCAGGGACGGGACAGGTTCCAATCAGCCCCAGCATTTT
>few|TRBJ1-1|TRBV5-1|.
CASSSQPPPGTEAFF
TGCGCCAGCAGCTCGCAGCCCCCGCCGGGCACTGAAGCTTTCTTT
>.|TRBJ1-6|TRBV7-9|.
CASSLLAGNSPLHF
TGTGCCAGCAGCTTACTCGCAGGGAATTCACCCCTCCACTTT
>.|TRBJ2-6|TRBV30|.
CAWSVGGSGANVLTF
TGTGCCTGGAGTGTTGGGGGGTCTGGGGCCAACGTCCTGACTTTC
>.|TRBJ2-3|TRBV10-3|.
CAISEVGGASTDTQYF
TGTGCCATCAGTGAGGTCGGCGGGGCTAGCACAGATACGCAGTATTTT
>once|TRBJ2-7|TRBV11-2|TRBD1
CASSLMGTGTYEQYF
TGTGCCAGCAGCTTAATGGGGACAGGGACGTACGAGCAGTACTTC
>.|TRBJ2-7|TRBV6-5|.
CASSYGSGPSYEQYF
TGTGCCAGCAGTTATGGTAGCGGCCCAAGCTACGAGCAGTACTTC
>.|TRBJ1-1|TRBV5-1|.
CASSPNRMGMNTEAFF
TGCGCCAGCAGCCCAAACAGGATGGGAATGAACACTGAAGCTTTCTTT
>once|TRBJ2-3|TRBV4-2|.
CASSQDSGDTQYF
TGTGCCAGCAGCCAAGATTCGGGGGATACGCAGTATTTT
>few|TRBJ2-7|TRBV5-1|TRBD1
CASSLLAGGYEQYF
TGCGCCAGCAGCTTGTTGGCAGGGGGCTACGAGCAGTACTTC
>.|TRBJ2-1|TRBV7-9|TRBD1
CASSSRQGSGRSYNEQFF
TGTGCCAGCAGCTCTCGACAGGGATCGGGGCGCTCCTACAATGAGCAGTTCTTC
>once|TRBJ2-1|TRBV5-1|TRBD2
CASSPGLAGGHTYNEQFF
TGCGCCAGCAGCCCGGGACTAGCGGGAGGACACACCTACAATGAGCAGTTCTTC
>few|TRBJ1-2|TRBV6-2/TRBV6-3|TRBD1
CASSQGYRGNYGYTF
TGTGCCAGCAGCCAGGGATACAGGGGGAACTATGGCTACACCTTC
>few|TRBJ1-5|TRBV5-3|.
CARSPRFGSGLLSIMPQHF
TGTGCCAGAAGCCCCAGGTTTGGCTCGGGACTCCTCTCCATCATGCCCCAGCATTTT